The 20 T cell receptor beta chains in this list originate from one sample, sequenced in a study of technical replicates of blood from a handful of donors. The protocol was immunoSEQ multiplex PCR, while the TCRdb copy is restricted to in-frame clones and leaves out a portion. The table shows 50,000 to 70,000 clones, with 90% to 95% occurring only once. The specimen sequenced was PBMCs. All receptors come from a human donor in good health. Some clones in this sample may be carry-over from other donors' samples.

In DNA, the CDR3 is TGCGCCAGCAGCTTGGAGGTGCGGTACGAGCAGTACTTC. Protein sequence: CASSLEVRYEQYF. The V call is TRBV5-1, the J call TRBJ2-7; D is unresolved. CDR1 and CDR2 from the germline V gene are SGHRS and YFSETQ. V shed 0 bases and J shed 4 bases, with 8 bases lying between them. The CDR3 is 13 residues long.

This rearrangement joins TRBV7-6 to TRBJ2-7, with 7 bases lining up with TRBD1. Unmatched junction bases numbered 7, after V lost 5 bases and J lost 3 bases. The CDR3 has 14 residues. Germline CDR1 and CDR2: SGHVS and FNYEAQ. CDR3 in DNA: TGTGCCAGCAGCCTGAGGGACAGCCGCTACGAGCAGTACTTC. Protein: CASSLRDSRYEQYF.

The chain links TRBV18 to TRBJ2-7; D not resolved. The CDR3 totals 14 residues. With 0 bases removed from V and 2 bases from J, the gap between germline ends came to 8 bases. CDR1 and CDR2 from the germline V gene are KGHSH and LQKENI. The CDR3 region has the DNA TGTGCCAGCTCACCACCCAGGTCGCCCTACGAGCAGTACTTC. This encodes CASSPPRSPYEQYF.

This clone was counted between two and nine times. The chain has TRBV5-1 and TRBJ2-1, with 10 bases lining up with TRBD2. The CDR3 is 15 residues long. In germline, CDR1 is SGHRS, CDR2 YFSETQ. V dropped 2 bases and J dropped 4; count of bases not matched to a gene: 3. CDR3 region: CASSLGTSVYNEQFF. In DNA form, the CDR3 reads TGCGCCAGCAGCTTAGGGACTAGCGTTTACAATGAGCAGTTCTTC. Full variable domain (outside the CDR3, taken from reference TRBV5-1 and TRBJ2-1): KAGVTQTPRYLIKTRGQQVTLSCSPISGHRSVSWYQQTPGQGLQFLFEYFSETQRNKGNFPGRFSGRQFSNSRSEMNVSTLELGDSALYLCASSLGTSVYNEQFFGPGTRLTVL.

This chain connects TRBV18 to TRBJ2-6; tentatively, D is TRBD1 (7 bases). In germline, CDR1 is KGHSH, CDR2 LQKENI. Trimming removed 6 bases from V and 0 bases from J, with 21 bases in between. The CDR3 is 19 residues long. CDR3 DNA sequence: TGTGCCAGCTCCCCCAGGTCGGCAGGGGGGATCTCTGGGGCCAACGTCCTGACTTTC. Translating it yields CASSPRSAGGISGANVLTF.

The J gene is TRBJ1-2, the V gene TRBV6-5, with 9 bases lining up with TRBD1. CDR1 is MNHEY and CDR2 is SVGAGI in the germline V gene. V was clipped by 2 bases and J by 5 bases; unmatched bases: 3. The CDR3 spans 14 residues. In DNA form, the CDR3 reads TGTGCCAGCAGTTACGGGACAGGGAAGTATGGCTACACCTTC. It specifies CASSYGTGKYGYTF.

The genes are TRBV7-2 and TRBJ1-4, with a tentative D call TRBD1 (6 bases). The CDR3 covers 15 residues. Between the trimmed V and J ends, which lost 4 bases and 8 bases, there was a span of 17 bases. Germline-derived CDR1 and CDR2 are SGHTA and FQGNSA. The DNA for the CDR3 is TGTGCCAGCAGCTCCCCGGGGGGGCGGGGGGAAAAACTGTTTTTT. Its translation is CASSSPGGRGEKLFF.

V gene TRBV2 combines with J gene TRBJ2-1; D not certain. Germline CDR1 and CDR2: SNHLY and FYNNEI. Trimming removed 3 bases from V and 0 bases from J, with 12 bases in between. This CDR3 contains 16 residues. The CDR3 is CASSESVLHSYNEQFF. CDR3 in DNA: TGTGCCAGCAGTGAGTCGGTCCTTCACTCCTACAATGAGCAGTTCTTC.

In its sample, this clone was seen once. The J gene is TRBJ1-1, the V gene TRBV2; the D gene is possibly TRBD1 (5 bases). The CDR3 covers 14 residues. Germline V lookup: CDR1 SNHLY, CDR2 FYNNEI. V was shortened by 7 bases and J by 5 bases, with 17 bases between the two germline ends. CDR3 protein: CASTLLGAETEAFF. Here the CDR3 DNA reads TGTGCCAGCACGTTGTTAGGGGCGGAAACTGAAGCTTTCTTT.

The rearrangement uses TRBV6-5 and TRBJ2-7, with D unclear. Germline CDR1 and CDR2: MNHEY and SVGAGI. The CDR3 sequence is 12 residues long. The V gene lost 7 bases and the J gene lost 2 bases, with 9 bases spanning the gap. CDR3 in amino acids: CASTGSAYEQYF. In nucleotides, the CDR3 is TGTGCCAGCACCGGGTCTGCCTACGAGCAGTACTTC.

This chain uses TRBV2 with TRBJ2-5; 11 bases map to TRBD2. J lost 1 base, V lost 4 bases, and 2 bases had no gene match. Per germline, CDR1 SNHLY and CDR2 FYNNEI. This CDR3 has 15 residues. This CDR3 reads CASSGLAGSQETQYF. The CDR3 DNA reads as TGTGCCAGCAGTGGACTAGCGGGGAGCCAAGAGACCCAGTACTTC.

V gene TRBV7-6 combines with J gene TRBJ1-1; D is possibly TRBD1 (6 bases). CDR1 SGHVS and CDR2 FNYEAQ come from the germline V gene. The CDR3 spans 14 residues. Trimming removed 5 bases at V and 2 bases at J, with 12 bases between. The CDR3 loop is CASSKQGTNTEAFF. The CDR3 DNA is TGTGCCAGCAGCAAACAGGGTACAAACACTGAAGCTTTCTTT.

The chain carries TRBV7-7 and TRBJ2-3, with 15 bases fitting TRBD2. CDR1 is SSHAT, CDR2 FNYEAQ, per germline (reference sequence). The CDR3 has 16 residues. J lost 4 bases, V lost 5 bases, and 4 bases had no gene match. CDR3 in amino acids: CASSSGLAGGADTQYF. The DNA of the CDR3 is TGTGCCAGCAGCAGCGGACTAGCGGGAGGGGCAGATACGCAGTATTTT.

The chain carries TRBV4-1 and TRBJ2-1, with TRBD2 identical over 12 bases. V lost 0 bases and J lost 4; bases outside the gene matches: 10. The CDR3 is 19 residues long. Germline V gives CDR1 MGHRA, CDR2 YSYEKL. The DNA for the CDR3 is TGCGCCAGCAGCCAAGATAGGCTAGCGGGGGGGCGAAGGTACAATGAGCAGTTCTTC. Amino acid sequence: CASSQDRLAGGRRYNEQFF.

The rearrangement joins TRBV13 to TRBJ1-6, with a weak D call TRBD1 (5 bases). This CDR3 region has 15 residues. Germline V gene sequence: CDR1 PRHDT, CDR2 FYEKMQ (reference sequence). The ends were cut back, 5 bases at V and 8 bases at J, with 16 bases in the middle. CDR3 residues: CASSRTGGGYSPLHF. For the CDR3, the DNA is TGTGCCAGCAGCCGCACCGGGGGAGGATATTCACCCCTCCACTTT.

This rearrangement joins TRBV10-3 to TRBJ2-3, with TRBD2 matching 10 bases. Germline V gene lookup returns CDR1 ENHRY and CDR2 SYGVKD. The CDR3 has 14 amino acids. V lost 10 bases and J lost 6; bases outside the gene matches: 10. The CDR3 DNA reads TGTGCCACCTCCCTAGCGGGAGTTTCCGATACGCAGTATTTT. Translating gives CATSLAGVSDTQYF.

This chain joins TRBV5-1 and TRBJ2-3; weak D call: TRBD1 (7 bases). Germline loops: CDR1 SGHRS, CDR2 YFSETQ. The CDR3 loop spans 16 amino acids. The V end lost 5 bases, the J end lost 4 bases, and 20 bases lay between the germline ends. CDR3 sequence: CASREGAFLRADTQYF. The CDR3 nucleotides are TGCGCCAGCAGGGAGGGGGCCTTCCTTCGGGCAGATACGCAGTATTTT. Combining the CDR3 with reference TRBV5-1 and TRBJ2-3 gives the whole variable domain KAGVTQTPRYLIKTRGQQVTLSCSPISGHRSVSWYQQTPGQGLQFLFEYFSETQRNKGNFPGRFSGRQFSNSRSEMNVSTLELGDSALYLCASREGAFLRADTQYFGPGTRLTVL.

This chain connects TRBV30 to TRBJ1-3, with D possibly matching TRBD1 (5 bases). Trimming shortened V by 0 bases and J by 2 bases, and 20 bases separated the two germline ends. CDR1 and CDR2 (germline): GTSNPN, SVGIG (reference sequence). CDR3 size: 18 residues. The CDR3 spells CAWSVPYARDFPGNTIYF. The DNA for the CDR3 is TGTGCCTGGAGTGTACCCTACGCCAGGGACTTTCCTGGAAACACCATATATTTT.

The chain carries TRBV30 and TRBJ2-5; no firm D call. There are 11 residues in the CDR3. Germline values: CDR1 GTSNPN, CDR2 SVGIG (reference sequence). V gave up 0 bases and J gave up 7 bases, with 6 bases separating them. The CDR3, as DNA: TGTGCCTGGAGTGTAGCCGGGACCCAGTACTTC. Translated, it gives CAWSVAGTQYF.

Note on this clone: Other DNA sequences in the sample encode the same CDR3. The chain uses TRBV7-9 and TRBJ1-5; 10 nucleotides align to TRBD1. The germline V gene has CDR1 SEHNR and CDR2 FQNEAQ (reference sequence). There are 15 residues in the CDR3. With 5 bases clipped from V and 7 bases from J, the junction kept 8 bases outside the gene matches. CDR3 amino acids: CASSLSGTGAQPQHF. CDR3 in DNA: TGTGCCAGCAGCCTGTCCGGGACAGGGGCCCAGCCCCAGCATTTT.